A single T cell receptor beta chain is shown here with its context. Between the trimmed V and J ends, which lost 6 bases and 3 bases, there was a span of 18 bases. The germline gives CDR1 SNHLY, CDR2 FYNNEI. The CDR3 has 15 residues. This entry is derived from a study of blood T cell repertoires in COVID-19. Study details: Samples came from the United States, Italy and Spain, spanning acute and convalescent COVID-19. From T cells, B-cell-depleted T cells, or PBMCs came the material, which was cDNA or gDNA.

Original methodology: Nucleated cell counts were estimated from reference gene primer amplification. Libraries were prepared by immunoSEQ multiplex PCR; TCRdb keeps only in-frame clonotypes and omits some of them. That table supplies the V and J calls and clone size; D and trimming were determined from the DNA. The sample lists 150,000 or so clones; 70% to 90% were seen once. The TCR was taken from a human donor in a cohort sampled during active COVID-19. The V and J genes are TRBV2 and TRBJ2-7; D ambiguous. Sequences were obtained from peripheral blood. The CDR3: CASREHLEVFYEQYF. The CDR3 DNA is TGTGCCAGCAGAGAGCACCTAGAAGTTTTCTACGAGCAGTACTTC.